The clone carrying this TCR beta chain was counted a few times. Its specificity is unknown. The data were obtained in a study of blood T cells in healthy people across ages. Study-wide results and limits: Not knowing donor CMV status may have confounded expanded clonotype changes.

This CDR3 contains 16 residues. Germline V gene lookup returns CDR1 PRHDT and CDR2 FYEKMQ (reference sequence). The V end lost 3 bases, the J end lost 0 bases, and 9 bases lay between the germline ends. Primers used in a second PCR of about 7 to 12 cycles were a sample-barcoded 5' primer and a J-beta primer mix. TCRdb passed the 5' RACE reads through MiXCR, listing each CDR3 protein once. Altogether around 1,000,000 distinct CDR3 sequences are present, about 23% being singletons, with the ten largest covering 0.65% to 0.95%. The same sample was also studied in work on T cells of mothers and their children.

The chain links TRBV13 to TRBJ2-6; D uncertain. This TCR came from a girl aged 2 to 9 in good health. What was sequenced was blood. CDR3 loop: CASSLGLLSGANVLTF. CDR3 coding DNA: TGTGCCAGCAGCTTGGGCCTCCTCTCTGGGGCCAACGTCCTGACTTTC.